One sample yielded the 21 T cell receptor beta chains listed below, sequenced in a study of blood T cell repertoires in COVID-19. Repertoires were generated with immunoSEQ multiplex PCR, while TCRdb's copy carries only in-frame clones and drops some. Here the sample spans about 120,000 clones, roughly 89% being singletons. Source material: peripheral blood. The source is a human donor with acute or convalescent COVID-19. The donor label of this sample is uncertain.

This chain joins TRBV28 and TRBJ2-5; possible D gene TRBD2, 5 bases. The V and J ends lost 4 bases and 4 bases respectively, with 16 bases between them. Germline V CDR1 and CDR2: MDHEN, SYDVKM. The CDR3 contains 15 residues. The CDR3 DNA follows: TGTGCCAGCAGTTCCCCAACCGGTGGAGGAGAGACCCAGTACTTC. Translation gives CASSSPTGGGETQYF.

This chain connects TRBV29-1 to TRBJ1-1, with 9 bases identical to TRBD1. The CDR3 has 14 amino acids. Germline-derived CDR1 and CDR2 are SQVTM and ANQGSEA. CDR3 coding DNA: TGCAGGGCCACAGGGGGCAATTTGAACACTGAAGCTTTCTTT. Amino acids: CRATGGNLNTEAFF.

The V gene is TRBV7-9, the J gene TRBJ1-6; D is undetermined. Between the trimmed V and J ends, which lost 3 bases and 14 bases, there was a span of 11 bases. Germline values: CDR1 SEHNR, CDR2 FQNEAQ (reference sequence). CDR3 length: 12 amino acids. Here the CDR3 DNA reads TGTGCCAGCAGCTTCCAAGACAAGGCCCTCCACTTT. Its protein product is CASSFQDKALHF.

This clone was seen a single time. The rearrangement links TRBV27 to TRBJ1-6; 7 nucleotides agree with TRBD1. Trimming removed 3 bases from V and 7 bases from J; junction bases left unmatched: 6. This CDR3 is built from 15 residues. Germline V gene lookup returns CDR1 MNHEY and CDR2 SMNVEV (reference sequence). DNA of the CDR3: TGTGCCAGCAGTTTTCTAACAGGGGCCAATTCACCCCTCCACTTT. It is translated as CASSFLTGANSPLHF.

The count of this clone is one. CDR3 in DNA: TGTGCCATCAGTGACAGCGCAACAGATACGCAGTATTTT. Protein product: CAISDSATDTQYF. The chain combines TRBV10-3 with TRBJ2-3; no firm D call. V lost 3 bases and J lost 3, with 7 bases in between. From germline, CDR1 is ENHRY and CDR2 SYGVKD. CDR3 size: 13 residues.

The chain links TRBV6-5 to TRBJ1-1; a weak D match, TRBD1 (5 bases). From germline, CDR1 is MNHEY and CDR2 SVGAGI. Trimming pared 8 bases from V and 1 base from J, leaving 17 bases between. The CDR3 runs to 15 residues. The CDR3 DNA sequence: TGTGCCAGCTCACTTAGACAGACTCAGAACACTGAAGCTTTCTTT. Its protein is CASSLRQTQNTEAFF.

The rearrangement links TRBV7-8 to TRBJ1-4; 8 positions agree with TRBD1. V shed 6 bases and J 0 bases; nucleotides not matched to a gene: 6. The CDR3 extends over 16 amino acids. Germline V CDR1 and CDR2: SGHVS, FQNEAQ. The chain's CDR3 is CASRPRTGTTNEKLFF. CDR3 DNA: TGTGCCAGCAGACCAAGGACAGGGACAACTAATGAAAAACTGTTTTTT. The full variable domain, its missing parts supplied by reference TRBV7-8 and TRBJ1-4, is GAGVSQSPRYKVAKRGQDVALRCDPISGHVSLFWYQQALGQGPEFLTYFQNEAQLDKSGLPSDRFFAERPEGSVSTLKIQRTQQEDSAVYLCASRPRTGTTNEKLFFGSGTQLSVL.

The rearrangement uses TRBV6-2 or TRBV6-3 and TRBJ2-1, with TRBD2 matching over 10 bases. The CDR3 length is 15 residues. V dropped 0 bases and J dropped 10; count of bases not matched to a gene: 6. Germline assignment: CDR1 MNHEY and CDR2 SVGEGT. CDR3 nucleotides: TGTGCCAGCAGTTACTCGGCTAGCGGGGGCGGGGAGCAGTTCTTC. This translates into CASSYSASGGGEQFF.

The chain carries TRBV28 and TRBJ1-1, with D possibly being TRBD1 (5 bases). The CDR3 runs to 15 residues. CDR1 is MDHEN and CDR2 is SYDVKM in the germline V gene. V was shortened by 4 bases and J by 0 bases, with 12 bases between the two germline ends. The chain's CDR3 is CASSSPWGLNTEAFF. The CDR3 nucleotides are TGTGCCAGCAGTTCCCCTTGGGGCTTGAACACTGAAGCTTTCTTT.

There are a few counts of this clone. The chain has TRBV6-5 and TRBJ1-1; D remains unclear. This CDR3 region has 15 residues. Trimming cost V 5 bases and J 1 base, with 14 bases left between them. CDR1 is MNHEY and CDR2 is SVGAGI in the germline V gene. The CDR3 nucleotides are TGTGCCAGCAGTAAATGGCTTCGGGGGAACACTGAAGCTTTCTTT. It yields the protein CASSKWLRGNTEAFF.

The genes are TRBV7-2 and TRBJ1-2; TRBD1 is a possible D gene (6 bases). The ends were cut back, 5 bases at V and 6 bases at J, with 22 bases in the middle. The CDR3 spans 16 residues. Germline V gene sequence: CDR1 SGHTA, CDR2 FQGNSA. The CDR3 DNA reads TGTGCCAGCAGCCCGGGGGGGACACAGAGAGGGAATGGCTACACCTTC. Translation gives CASSPGGTQRGNGYTF.

The CDR3 DNA is TGTGCCAGCAGTTATCGGACAGGAAGAATCACAGATACGCAGTATTTT. It is translated as CASSYRTGRITDTQYF. The V and J genes are TRBV6-2 or TRBV6-3 and TRBJ2-3, with TRBD1 matching over 7 bases. The length of the CDR3 is 16 residues. V trimming: 3 bases; J trimming: 2 bases; junction bases outside the gene matches: 8. Germline V gene sequence: CDR1 MNHEY, CDR2 SVGEGT.

This chain joins TRBV5-5 and TRBJ1-2; 7 positions agree with TRBD1. V gave up 1 base and J gave up 6 bases; unmatched junction bases: 3. Per the germline V gene, CDR1 is SGHKS and CDR2 is YYEKEE (reference sequence). This CDR3 comprises 13 residues. The CDR3 reads CASSLPTGDGYTF. The CDR3 bases are TGTGCCAGCAGCTTGCCTACAGGGGATGGCTACACCTTC.

CDR3 amino acids: CASKRGGFDGELFF. The CDR3 coding sequence is TGTGCCAGTAAGCGGGGGGGGTTCGACGGAGAACTGTTTTTT. The V gene is TRBV19, the J gene TRBJ1-4; TRBD1 might be the D (5 bases). There are 14 residues in the CDR3. V lost 7 bases, J lost 12 bases, and 21 bases lay in between. Germline V lookup: CDR1 LNHDA, CDR2 SQIVND (reference sequence).

This clone was detected once. The chain recombines TRBV7-9 with TRBJ1-4, with unresolved D. V lost 5 bases and J 5 bases, leaving 12 bases between the germline ends. Germline CDR1 and CDR2: SEHNR and FQNEAQ (reference sequence). The CDR3 spans 14 residues. CDR3 residues: CASSVRPGNEKLFF. The CDR3 region has the DNA TGTGCCAGCAGCGTACGGCCGGGGAATGAAAAACTGTTTTTT.

The chain is built from TRBV7-2 and TRBJ1-2; tentative D call: TRBD1 (6 bases). CDR1 is SGHTA and CDR2 is FQGNSA in the germline V gene. Trimming removed 1 base from V and 9 bases from J, with 15 bases in between. CDR3 length: 14 amino acids. Written as DNA, the CDR3 is TGTGCCAGCAGCTTAGTGACAGGTTCCAGTAGCTACACCTTC. Amino acid sequence: CASSLVTGSSSYTF. Using reference TRBV7-2 and TRBJ1-2 for the parts outside the CDR3, the full variable domain is GAGVSQSPSNKVTEKGKDVELRCDPISGHTALYWYRQSLGQGLEFLIYFQGNSAPDKSGLPSDRFSAERTGGSVSTLTIQRTQQEDSAVYLCASSLVTGSSSYTFGSGTRLTVV.

This clone was seen just once. This chain links TRBV10-3 with TRBJ2-5; 8 bases are a match to TRBD1. CDR3 size: 14 residues. Per germline, CDR1 ENHRY and CDR2 SYGVKD. V lost 10 bases, J lost 5 bases, and 12 bases stayed unmatched. CDR3 sequence: CATMIPGGRETQYF. The CDR3 DNA sequence: TGTGCCACCATGATCCCAGGGGGCAGGGAGACCCAGTACTTC.

This chain joins TRBV7-2 and TRBJ2-5, with 9 positions matching TRBD1. V trimming: 7 bases; J trimming: 4 bases; junction bases outside the gene matches: 7. Germline V gene data show CDR1 as SGHTA and CDR2 as FQGNSA. CDR3 length: 14 residues. The DNA of the CDR3 is TGTGCCAGCAACCGACAGGGGGGGAGAGAGACCCAGTACTTC. Its protein is CASNRQGGRETQYF. Full variable domain (missing parts from reference TRBV7-2 and TRBJ2-5): GAGVSQSPSNKVTEKGKDVELRCDPISGHTALYWYRQSLGQGLEFLIYFQGNSAPDKSGLPSDRFSAERTGGSVSTLTIQRTQQEDSAVYLCASNRQGGRETQYFGPGTRLLVL.

This rearrangement joins TRBV6-5 to TRBJ2-5, with D maybe TRBD2 (5 bases). The CDR3 has 12 amino acids. Germline assignment: CDR1 MNHEY and CDR2 SVGAGI. CDR3 region: CLAGYVQETQYF. The CDR3 coding sequence is TGTCTCGCGGGTTACGTACAAGAGACCCAGTACTTC.

This clone appeared once. The chain links TRBV5-1 to TRBJ2-3, with a weak D call TRBD1 (6 bases). The CDR3 spans 16 residues. Germline V gene data show CDR1 as SGHRS and CDR2 as YFSETQ. Between the trimmed V and J ends, which lost 3 bases and 2 bases, there was a span of 16 bases. The CDR3 here is CASSSRGQTLTDTQYF. CDR3 nucleotide sequence: TGCGCCAGCAGCTCGCGAGGACAGACCCTCACAGATACGCAGTATTTT.

In this sample, this clone turned up once. Here the CDR3 reads CASSLVWTGDRYEQYF. Here the CDR3 DNA reads TGTGCCAGCAGCTTAGTCTGGACAGGGGACCGCTACGAGCAGTACTTC. This rearrangement joins TRBV7-2 to TRBJ2-7; 9 bases agree with TRBD1. The CDR3 sequence is 16 residues long. Trimming at V came to 1 base and at J to 3 bases, leaving 7 bases not matched to a gene. Per the germline V gene, CDR1 is SGHTA and CDR2 is FQGNSA.